Listed below are T cell receptor beta chains from one sample, sequenced in a study of cytomegalovirus exposure and HLA in healthy donors. This table comes from immunoSEQ multiplex PCR, and its TCRdb copy is limited to in-frame clones, with some not included. The sample shows about 180,000 clones, around 81% of them seen only once. Sequenced sample: PBMCs. These receptors originate from a woman in her 30s in good health and CMV-seronegative. Both conserved end residues are part of each CDR3. D genes are given only for firm matches. Size values are once, few and many counts, or a class for expanded clones, and some rows have none.

size	D	V	J	CDR3	DNA
-	-	TRBV6-5	TRBJ2-5	CASSYGEPETQYF	TGTGCCAGCAGTTACGGGGAGCCCGAGACCCAGTACTTC
few	-	TRBV7-2	TRBJ2-6	CASSLDSSGANVLTF	TGTGCCAGCAGCTTGGACAGCTCTGGGGCCAACGTCCTGACTTTC
-	TRBD1	TRBV28	TRBJ2-2	CASRSTGIDTGELFF	TGTGCCAGCAGGTCGACAGGGATTGACACCGGGGAGCTGTTTTTT
-	TRBD1	TRBV5-1	TRBJ2-2	CASSVKTGGLNTGELFF	TGCGCCAGCAGCGTGAAGACAGGGGGTTTGAACACCGGGGAGCTGTTTTTT
-	-	TRBV30	TRBJ2-2	CACHYLSRAPGELFF	TGTGCCTGCCATTACCTCTCGAGAGCACCCGGGGAGCTGTTTTTT
-	TRBD1	TRBV5-4	TRBJ2-2	CASSLAIVRGRIAAGELFF	TGTGCCAGCAGCTTGGCCATAGTCAGGGGGCGTATTGCGGCCGGGGAGCTGTTTTTT
-	TRBD1	TRBV12-5	TRBJ1-6	CVQTGTDGPGGGSSPLHF	TGTGTTCAGACTGGGACAGACGGACCAGGGGGCGGATCTTCACCCCTCCACTTT
-	-	TRBV5-1	TRBJ2-7	CASSVSPTDSYEQYF	TGCGCCAGCAGCGTTAGTCCGACAGATTCCTACGAGCAGTACTTC
-	TRBD1	TRBV6-6	TRBJ2-5	CASSPDRVEQYF	TGTGCCAGCAGTCCCGACAGGGTTGAGCAGTACTTC
-	-	TRBV30	TRBJ2-7	CAWRTTGGYEQYF	TGTGCCTGGAGAACTACCGGGGGCTACGAGCAGTACTTC
-	-	TRBV2	TRBJ2-2	CASKEVKTGELFF	TGTGCCAGCAAGGAGGTCAAAACCGGGGAGCTGTTTTTT
-	-	TRBV9	TRBJ2-2	CASSLRGGGELFF	TGTGCCAGCAGCCTAAGGGGCGGCGGGGAGCTGTTTTTT
-	-	TRBV25-1	TRBJ1-1	CASSDGWNTEAFF	TGTGCCAGCAGTGACGGTTGGAACACTGAAGCTTTCTTT
-	TRBD1	TRBV4-2	TRBJ2-3	CASSQVQGALEDTQYF	TGTGCCAGCAGCCAAGTCCAGGGGGCGCTGGAAGATACGCAGTATTTT
-	TRBD2	TRBV11-2	TRBJ2-3	CASSLDSSGRPDSSTDTQYF	TGTGCCAGCAGCTTAGATTCCAGCGGGAGGCCCGATTCTAGCACAGATACGCAGTATTTT
few	TRBD2	TRBV7-9	TRBJ2-7	CAAARGGRGYEQYF	TGTGCGGCTGCTCGCGGGGGGCGCGGGTACGAGCAGTACTTC